The rows below give T cell receptor beta chains drawn from one sample of a study of CD8 T cells in Susac syndrome. TCRdb used MiXCR to reprocess the immunoSEQ multiplex PCR reads, holding one entry per CDR3 protein. The profile covers a few hundred thousand distinct CDR3 sequences, with 85% appearing a single time and approximately 0.11% taken by the ten largest. Sample: CD8+ T cells from PBMCs. Receptor source: a human donor with multiple sclerosis. CDR3s include the opening cysteine and the closing phenylalanine or tryptophan. The order of the fields is V gene, D gene, J gene, clone size, CDR3 protein, CDR3 DNA. D genes are given only for firm matches. Where a row states a size, it is once, few, many or the class of an expanded clone; other rows omit it.

v_call: TRBV28; d_call: .; j_call: TRBJ1-3; clone_size: .; cdr3_aa: CASKPGELSGNTIYF; cdr3_nt: TGTGCCAGCAAGCCGGGGGAATTGTCTGGAAACACCATATATTTT
v_call: TRBV11-2; d_call: .; j_call: TRBJ2-7; clone_size: .; cdr3_aa: CASSLDPTSSHEQYF; cdr3_nt: TGTGCCAGCAGCTTAGATCCAACTAGCAGCCACGAGCAGTACTTC
v_call: TRBV28; d_call: .; j_call: TRBJ2-7; clone_size: .; cdr3_aa: CASSLRSQGYEQYF; cdr3_nt: TGTGCCAGCAGTTTAAGGTCACAGGGTTACGAGCAGTACTTC
v_call: TRBV6-1; d_call: TRBD1; j_call: TRBJ2-7; clone_size: .; cdr3_aa: CANSENRGLFEQYF; cdr3_nt: TGTGCAAACAGTGAAAACAGGGGGCTGTTCGAGCAGTACTTC
v_call: TRBV4-1; d_call: .; j_call: TRBJ1-1; clone_size: .; cdr3_aa: CASSRPNVEAFF; cdr3_nt: TGCGCCAGCAGCCGCCCGAACGTCGAAGCTTTCTTT
v_call: TRBV10-3; d_call: .; j_call: TRBJ2-1; clone_size: once; cdr3_aa: CAIYRDITGGQFF; cdr3_nt: TGTGCCATCTATCGGGACATCACGGGTGGGCAGTTCTTC
v_call: TRBV6-2/TRBV6-3; d_call: .; j_call: TRBJ1-5; clone_size: .; cdr3_aa: CASSYPPVRGQPQHF; cdr3_nt: TGTGCCAGCAGTTACCCGCCCGTCAGGGGTCAGCCCCAGCATTTT
v_call: TRBV7-2; d_call: .; j_call: TRBJ2-3; clone_size: .; cdr3_aa: CASSLISGATDTQYF; cdr3_nt: TGTGCCAGCAGTCTTATTTCGGGGGCCACAGATACGCAGTATTTT
v_call: TRBV5-1; d_call: .; j_call: TRBJ2-7; clone_size: .; cdr3_aa: CASSSLVNGNYEQYF; cdr3_nt: TGCGCCAGCAGCTCCCTGGTGAACGGGAACTACGAGCAGTACTTC
v_call: TRBV5-1; d_call: .; j_call: TRBJ1-3; clone_size: .; cdr3_aa: CASSPGQEASAGNTIYF; cdr3_nt: TGCGCCAGCAGCCCGGGTCAGGAAGCTTCGGCCGGAAACACCATATATTTT
v_call: TRBV4-1; d_call: .; j_call: TRBJ1-1; clone_size: .; cdr3_aa: CASSQEFLGTTEAFF; cdr3_nt: TGCGCCAGCAGCCAAGAATTTCTGGGCACCACTGAAGCTTTCTTT
v_call: TRBV27; d_call: .; j_call: TRBJ1-4; clone_size: .; cdr3_aa: CASSLFLGEKLFF; cdr3_nt: TGTGCCAGCAGTTTATTCTTAGGTGAAAAACTGTTTTTT
v_call: TRBV6-6; d_call: TRBD2; j_call: TRBJ2-5; clone_size: .; cdr3_aa: CASSPLAGGQETQYF; cdr3_nt: TGTGCCAGCAGTCCCCTAGCGGGGGGGCAGGAGACCCAGTACTTC
v_call: TRBV3-1; d_call: .; j_call: TRBJ1-6; clone_size: .; cdr3_aa: CASSPGEGESPLHF; cdr3_nt: TGTGCCAGCAGCCCGGGGGAGGGGGAATCACCCCTCCACTTT
v_call: TRBV27; d_call: .; j_call: TRBJ1-1; clone_size: .; cdr3_aa: CASSWGYRNTEAFF; cdr3_nt: TGTGCCAGCAGTTGGGGGTACCGAAACACTGAAGCTTTCTTT
v_call: TRBV20-1; d_call: .; j_call: TRBJ2-7; clone_size: .; cdr3_aa: CSARDEGDTYEQYF; cdr3_nt: TGCAGTGCTAGAGATGAGGGAGATACCTACGAGCAGTACTTC
v_call: TRBV2; d_call: .; j_call: TRBJ2-7; clone_size: .; cdr3_aa: CASSIMTGTSSYEQYF; cdr3_nt: TGTGCCAGCAGTATAATGACAGGCACTAGCTCCTACGAGCAGTACTTC
v_call: TRBV6-1; d_call: .; j_call: TRBJ1-5; clone_size: few; cdr3_aa: CASKQALNQPQHF; cdr3_nt: TGTGCCAGCAAACAGGCCCTCAATCAGCCCCAGCATTTT
v_call: TRBV6-1; d_call: TRBD1; j_call: TRBJ2-6; clone_size: .; cdr3_aa: CASTLTGGPNGYSGANVLTF; cdr3_nt: TGTGCCAGCACATTAACAGGGGGCCCAAACGGGTACTCTGGGGCCAACGTCCTGACTTTC
v_call: TRBV2; d_call: TRBD2; j_call: TRBJ2-1; clone_size: .; cdr3_aa: CASPGLAGEGEQFF; cdr3_nt: TGTGCCAGCCCTGGACTAGCGGGAGAGGGTGAGCAGTTCTTC
v_call: TRBV2; d_call: TRBD1; j_call: TRBJ1-1; clone_size: .; cdr3_aa: CASYRGQGFSTEAFF; cdr3_nt: TGTGCCAGCTATCGTGGACAGGGGTTCAGTACTGAAGCTTTCTTT
v_call: TRBV28; d_call: .; j_call: TRBJ2-7; clone_size: once; cdr3_aa: CASSGALSYEQYF; cdr3_nt: TGTGCCAGTTCAGGGGCCCTGAGCTACGAGCAGTACTTC
v_call: TRBV20-1; d_call: TRBD1; j_call: TRBJ1-1; clone_size: .; cdr3_aa: CSASRDRGLAEAFF; cdr3_nt: TGCAGTGCGTCCCGGGACAGGGGGCTGGCTGAAGCTTTCTTT
v_call: TRBV27; d_call: .; j_call: TRBJ2-7; clone_size: .; cdr3_aa: CASSLIGYEQYF; cdr3_nt: TGTGCCAGCAGTTTAATCGGTTACGAGCAGTACTTC
v_call: TRBV6-1; d_call: .; j_call: TRBJ2-7; clone_size: .; cdr3_aa: CASSDPYNTPTYEQYF; cdr3_nt: TGTGCCAGCAGTGACCCTTATAACACCCCAACCTACGAGCAGTACTTC
v_call: TRBV30; d_call: TRBD1; j_call: TRBJ2-1; clone_size: .; cdr3_aa: CAWSDPIRTGDEQFF; cdr3_nt: TGTGCCTGGAGTGACCCAATCCGGACAGGGGATGAGCAGTTCTTC
v_call: TRBV10-3; d_call: TRBD2; j_call: TRBJ2-1; clone_size: .; cdr3_aa: CAISDGVPGGANNEQFF; cdr3_nt: TGTGCCATCAGTGATGGGGTGCCCGGGGGGGCAAACAATGAGCAGTTCTTC
v_call: TRBV6-1; d_call: TRBD1; j_call: TRBJ2-2; clone_size: few; cdr3_aa: CASSRDSSFTGELFF; cdr3_nt: TGTGCCAGCAGTAGGGACAGTTCGTTCACCGGGGAGCTGTTTTTT
v_call: TRBV25-1; d_call: .; j_call: TRBJ2-1; clone_size: .; cdr3_aa: CASMLGGREQFF; cdr3_nt: TGTGCCAGCATGTTGGGGGGGCGTGAGCAGTTCTTC